This record concerns one T cell receptor beta chain sequence. Its specificity is not known. The data stem from a study of cytomegalovirus exposure and HLA in healthy donors. General study points: A later analysis found TCR association rates differed by HLA locus, highest for DRB1 and lowest for HLA-C. Presence/absence analyses assumed roughly uniform sequencing depth across donors.

Whereas donors were nominally healthy upon sampling, unrecorded immune exposures were probable. Primers included in the PCR were 60 Vbeta and 13 Jbeta primers. Sequencing was performed with immunoSEQ multiplex PCR; in TCRdb, only in-frame clones are kept and a portion is missing. The table has 200,000 to 300,000 clones, 80% to 90% seen once. Germline V lookup: CDR1 GTSNPN, CDR2 SVGIG (reference sequence). Trimming pared 5 bases from V and 0 bases from J, leaving 8 bases between. This CDR3 contains 13 residues. The sequenced sample consisted of PBMCs. The origin of this receptor is a woman in her thirties or forties in good health and CMV-seropositive. V is TRBV30 and J is TRBJ2-1, with a possible D match to TRBD2 (5 bases). In DNA, the CDR3 is TGTGCCTGGGAGCGGAGCTCCTACAATGAGCAGTTCTTC. This encodes CAWERSSYNEQFF.